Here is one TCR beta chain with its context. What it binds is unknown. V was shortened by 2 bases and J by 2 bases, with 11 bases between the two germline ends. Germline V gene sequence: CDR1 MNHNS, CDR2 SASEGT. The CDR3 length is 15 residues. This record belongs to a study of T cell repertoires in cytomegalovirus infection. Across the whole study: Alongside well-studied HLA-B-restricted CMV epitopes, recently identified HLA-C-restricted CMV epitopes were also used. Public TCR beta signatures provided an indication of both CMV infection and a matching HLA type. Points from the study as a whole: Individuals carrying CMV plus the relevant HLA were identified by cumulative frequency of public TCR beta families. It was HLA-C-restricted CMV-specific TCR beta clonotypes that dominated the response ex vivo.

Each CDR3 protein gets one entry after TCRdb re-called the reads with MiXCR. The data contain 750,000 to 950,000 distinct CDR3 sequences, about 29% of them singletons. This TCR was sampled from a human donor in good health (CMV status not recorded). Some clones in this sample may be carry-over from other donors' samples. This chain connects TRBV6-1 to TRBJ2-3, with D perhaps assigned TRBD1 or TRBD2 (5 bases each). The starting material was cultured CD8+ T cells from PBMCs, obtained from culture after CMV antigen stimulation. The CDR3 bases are TGTGCCAGCAGTGAACTGCTAGGGACCACAGATACGCAGTATTTT. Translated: CASSELLGTTDTQYF.